This T cell receptor (beta chain) was sequenced for a study of OX40 agonist ivuxolimab in advanced cancers. Study-wide context: The costimulatory receptor OX40 (CD134) was targeted by ivuxolimab, a fully human IgG2 agonistic monoclonal antibody. Intravenous ivuxolimab was administered to patients every 2 weeks at six dose levels: 0.01, 0.1, 0.3, 1.5, 3 and 10 mg/kg. Among the roughly 54 dose-escalation patients, approximately 20 had hepatocellular carcinoma, approximately 15 melanoma, 9 renal cell carcinoma and 9 head and neck cancer. A male proportion of approximately 83% and a mean age of 60 years, ranging from about 20 to 80, were recorded for the dose-escalation cohort. Prior anti-PD-1, anti-PD-L1 or anti-CTLA-4 therapy was permitted, and checkpoint inhibitors had been received by around 39% of dose-escalation patients. Partial responses occurred in three dose-escalation patients: two with cutaneous melanoma and one with hepatocellular carcinoma. The point of sequencing TCRbeta in the periphery was to test whether ivuxolimab changed TCR sequence diversity and drove clonal T-cell expansion. The monotherapy dose-escalation portion (N ≈ 50 patients) of the phase I ivuxolimab trial is reported in the paper. Results the study describes overall, beyond this receptor: Partial responders in the 0.1-3.0 mg/kg groups had among the lowest normalized peripheral clonal expansion, especially among CD8+ T cells. Which antigens the clonally expanded peripheral T cells were specific for was not determined. Low levels of normalized T-cell clonal expansion were also shown by some nonresponding patients. After ivuxolimab, expanded clones were on average more numerous among CD8+ T cells than among CD4+ T cells. At doses of 0.1 to 3.0 mg/kg, clonal expansion of both CD4+ and CD8+ T cells in blood was seen between baseline and week 6.

V and J are truncated by 4 bases and 4 bases respectively, leaving an intervening sequence of 14 bases. Per the germline V gene (reference sequence), SGHKS is the CDR1 and YYEKEE is the CDR2. The CDR3 runs 14 residues from the cysteine to the phenylalanine. Only the CDR3 DNA stays, 42 bases, in frame from base 1. To sequence the TCRbeta CDR3 region, genomic DNA was isolated from the sorted cells. The immunoSEQ Assay was used to sequence the TCRbeta CDR3 regions. This immuneACCESS table, as held by TCRdb, lists in-frame sequences with V and J called but not all clones. Of the missing ones, under half trace to an unresolved V gene in checked studies; the others have no known cause. The sample table lists some 70,000 clones, 70% to 90% of them with a count of one. Together, the top ten hold roughly 1.3% of the sample. Concerning this clone itself: It lacks a known antigen. No base-level quality is on record; no much larger clone is a single base apart.

The trial excluded patients who had a history of autoimmune disease or were on systemic immunosuppression. Peripheral blood for TCR sequencing was collected from all dose cohorts at baseline, on cycle 4 day 1, and on cycle 7 day 1. Samples were obtained from an open-label, multicenter, first-in-human phase I dose-escalation trial of ivuxolimab. Adults with locally advanced or metastatic melanoma, renal cell, hepatocellular, or head and neck squamous cell carcinoma were enrolled in the trial. Before TCR sequencing, CD4+ T cells and CD8+ T cells from peripheral blood were sorted into separate populations.

The receptor was derived from an adult with an advanced solid tumor such as melanoma, head and neck, liver or kidney cancer. The input for sequencing was CD4+ or CD8+ T cells sorted from blood, taken in a trial of the OX40 agonist ivuxolimab. This chain joins TRBV5-5 to TRBJ1-2; the D region possibly corresponds to TRBD1 (5 bases align). CDR3 reads: CASSAGDGTYGYTF. In nucleotides, the sequence is TGTGCCAGCAGCGCCGGGGACGGGACCTATGGCTACACCTTC.